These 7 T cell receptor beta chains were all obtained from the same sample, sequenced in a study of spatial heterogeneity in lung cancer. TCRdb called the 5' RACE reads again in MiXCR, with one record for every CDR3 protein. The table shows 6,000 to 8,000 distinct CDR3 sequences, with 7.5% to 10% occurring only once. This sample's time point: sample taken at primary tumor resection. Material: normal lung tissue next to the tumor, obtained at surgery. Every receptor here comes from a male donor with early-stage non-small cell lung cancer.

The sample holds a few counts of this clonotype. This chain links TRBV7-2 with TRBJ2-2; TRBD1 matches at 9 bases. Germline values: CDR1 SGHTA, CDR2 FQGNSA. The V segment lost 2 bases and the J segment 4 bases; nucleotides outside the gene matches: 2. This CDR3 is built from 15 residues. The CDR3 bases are TGTGCCAGCAGCTTAAGGGACAGGGTCACCGGGGAGCTGTTTTTT. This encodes CASSLRDRVTGELFF.

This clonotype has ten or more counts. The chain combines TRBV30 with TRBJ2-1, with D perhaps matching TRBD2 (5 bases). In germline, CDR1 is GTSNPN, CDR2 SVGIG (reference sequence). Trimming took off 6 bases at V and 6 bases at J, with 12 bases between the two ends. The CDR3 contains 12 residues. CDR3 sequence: CACDTGSNEQFF. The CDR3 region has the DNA TGTGCCTGCGATACGGGATCCAATGAGCAGTTCTTC.

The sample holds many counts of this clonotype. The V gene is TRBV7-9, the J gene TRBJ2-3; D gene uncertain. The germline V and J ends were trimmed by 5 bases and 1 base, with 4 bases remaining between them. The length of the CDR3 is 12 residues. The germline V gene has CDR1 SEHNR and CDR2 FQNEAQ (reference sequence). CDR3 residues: CASSLRTDTQYF. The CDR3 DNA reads TGTGCCAGCAGCCTCCGCACAGATACGCAGTATTTT.

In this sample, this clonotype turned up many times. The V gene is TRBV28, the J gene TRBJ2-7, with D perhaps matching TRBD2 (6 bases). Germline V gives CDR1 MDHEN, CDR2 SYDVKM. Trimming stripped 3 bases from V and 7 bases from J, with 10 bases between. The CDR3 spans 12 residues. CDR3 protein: CASSLEGREQYF. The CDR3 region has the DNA TGTGCCAGCAGTTTGGAGGGACGGGAGCAGTACTTC.

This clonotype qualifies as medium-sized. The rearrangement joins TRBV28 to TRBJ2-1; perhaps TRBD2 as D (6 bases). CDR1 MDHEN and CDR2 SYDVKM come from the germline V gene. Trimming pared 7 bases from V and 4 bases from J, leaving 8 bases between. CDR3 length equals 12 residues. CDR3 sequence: CASKEGYNEQFF. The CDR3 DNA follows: TGTGCCAGCAAGGAGGGTTACAATGAGCAGTTCTTC.

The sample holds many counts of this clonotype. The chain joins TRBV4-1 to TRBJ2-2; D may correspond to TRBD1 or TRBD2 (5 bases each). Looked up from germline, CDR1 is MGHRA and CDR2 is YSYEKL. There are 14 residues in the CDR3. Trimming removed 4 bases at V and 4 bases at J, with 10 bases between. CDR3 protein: CASSLTGTTGELFF. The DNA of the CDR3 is TGCGCCAGCAGCCTGACCGGGACCACCGGGGAGCTGTTTTTT.

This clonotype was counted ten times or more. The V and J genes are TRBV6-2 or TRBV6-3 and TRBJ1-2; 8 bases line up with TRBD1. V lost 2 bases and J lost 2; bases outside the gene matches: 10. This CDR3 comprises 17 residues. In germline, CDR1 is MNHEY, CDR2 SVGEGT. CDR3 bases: TGTGCCAGCAGTTACGACAGGGGAGGACCGGGAAACTATGGCTACACCTTC. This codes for CASSYDRGGPGNYGYTF.